The 14 T cell receptor beta chains below all came from one sample that was sequenced in a study of cytomegalovirus exposure and HLA in healthy donors. The PCR contained 60 Vbeta and 13 Jbeta primers. The protocol was immunoSEQ multiplex PCR, while the TCRdb copy is restricted to in-frame clones and leaves out a portion. The data show 210,000 or so clones, roughly 78% seen once. The sequenced material came from PBMCs. The receptors were gathered from a boy between 10 and 17 years old in good health and CMV-seronegative.

Only one count was recorded for this clone. The chain links TRBV5-1 to TRBJ2-7, with D maybe TRBD2 (5 bases). Trimming took off 3 bases at V and 4 bases at J, with 11 bases between the two ends. From germline, CDR1 is SGHRS and CDR2 YFSETQ. The CDR3 is made up of 13 amino acids. The CDR3 spells CASSSEGLYEQYF. For the CDR3, the DNA is TGCGCCAGCAGCTCCGAGGGCCTATACGAGCAGTACTTC.

This clone was counted between two and nine times. This chain's CDR3 is CASSDSRTGANVLTF. The CDR3, as DNA: TGTGCCAGCAGTGATTCTAGAACGGGGGCCAACGTCCTGACTTTC. The chain couples TRBV6-1 to TRBJ2-6; D is unresolved. The V and J ends lost 3 bases and 4 bases respectively, with 10 bases between them. The CDR3 totals 15 residues. Germline loops: CDR1 MNHNS, CDR2 SASEGT.

The chain uses TRBV2 and TRBJ1-3; 7 bases map to TRBD1. Germline loops: CDR1 SNHLY, CDR2 FYNNEI. The CDR3 length is 12 residues. J lost 4 bases, V lost 8 bases, and 2 bases had no gene match. CDR3 in DNA: TGTGCCAGCGACAGGGTCGGAAACACCATATATTTT. It is translated as CASDRVGNTIYF.

This sequence joins TRBV11-3 and TRBJ1-4; a possible D gene is TRBD1 (6 bases). This CDR3 is 16 amino acids long. In germline, CDR1 is SGHNT, CDR2 YENEEA. V lost 3 bases, J lost 8 bases, and 19 bases lay in between. The CDR3 loop reads CASSLTGFGSEEKLFF. In nucleotides, the CDR3 is TGTGCCAGCAGCTTGACAGGCTTCGGATCGGAGGAAAAACTGTTTTTT. Full variable domain (remainder filled in from reference TRBV11-3 and TRBJ1-4): EAGVVQSPRYKIIEKKQPVAFWCNPISGHNTLYWYLQNLGQGPELLIRYENEEAVDDSQLPKDRFSAERLKGVDSTLKIQPAELGDSAVYLCASSLTGFGSEEKLFFGSGTQLSVL.

The chain couples TRBV30 to TRBJ1-2; D call uncertain. Trimming took 4 bases from V and 4 from J, leaving 13 bases between them. The CDR3 is 13 amino acids. Germline V gene sequence: CDR1 GTSNPN, CDR2 SVGIG (reference sequence). CDR3 DNA: TGTGCCTGGAAGAAAGGGAGACCCTATGGCTACACCTTC. Protein sequence: CAWKKGRPYGYTF.

This sequence joins TRBV27 and TRBJ1-5, with a weak D call TRBD1 (5 bases). Germline V gives CDR1 MNHEY, CDR2 SMNVEV (reference sequence). This CDR3 region has 16 residues. V dropped 0 bases and J dropped 6 bases, with 15 bases sitting between them. As DNA, the CDR3 is TGTGCCAGCAGTTTATCCCCCGGGGGAACGGTTCAGCCCCAGCATTTT. It translates to CASSLSPGGTVQPQHF.

V gene TRBV30 combines with J gene TRBJ2-5; D remains unclear. TRBJ2-7 matches the DNA end more closely, so the J call is doubtful. Germline values: CDR1 GTSNPN, CDR2 SVGIG (reference sequence). There are 13 residues in the CDR3. CDR3 loop: CAWSVLGGYEQYF. The CDR3 DNA reads as TGTGCCTGGAGTGTACTCGGCGGCTACGAGCAGTACTTC.

The genes are TRBV30 and TRBJ2-1; 10 bases align to TRBD2. The germline V gene encodes CDR1 GTSNPN and CDR2 SVGIG (reference sequence). The V and J ends lost 2 bases and 8 bases, in that order; junction bases with no gene match: 6. The CDR3 runs 14 residues. The CDR3, as DNA: TGTGCCTGGAGTAGCGGGGGGGAGAGGGATGAGCAGTTCTTC. Encoded protein: CAWSSGGERDEQFF.

The genes are TRBV27 and TRBJ1-1, with D possibly being TRBD1 (5 bases). Germline assignment: CDR1 MNHEY and CDR2 SMNVEV (reference sequence). V was pared by 5 bases and J by 0 bases, with 10 bases between. The CDR3 runs to 14 residues. The CDR3 region has the DNA TGTGCCAGCAGTCCGACAGTTCTGAACACTGAAGCTTTCTTT. Translated, it gives CASSPTVLNTEAFF.

This clone was seen a handful of times. The rearrangement uses TRBV9 and TRBJ1-3; 7 bases are a match to TRBD1. Trimming took 4 bases from V and 7 from J; bases not matched to a gene: 14. The CDR3 is 16 amino acids. CDR1 and CDR2 from the germline V gene are SGDLS and YYNGEE. The CDR3 loop reads CASSTTNRGSWNTIYF. CDR3 DNA: TGTGCCAGCAGCACCACAAACAGGGGAAGTTGGAACACCATATATTTT.

This chain uses TRBV18 with TRBJ2-5; TRBD2 matches at 9 bases. The CDR3 length is 18 residues. Trimming took 2 bases from V and 2 from J; bases not matched to a gene: 12. CDR1 and CDR2 (germline): KGHSH, LQKENI. CDR3 nucleotide sequence: TGTGCCAGCTCACCAGTTCGTAGGCGGGGGGGAGAACAAGAGACCCAGTACTTC. Translated: CASSPVRRRGGEQETQYF.

The chain uses TRBV29-1 and TRBJ1-2; TRBD1 matches 9 bases. Trimming removed 7 bases from V and 4 bases from J; junction bases left unmatched: 4. CDR1 SQVTM and CDR2 ANQGSEA come from the germline V gene. CDR3 length: 12 residues. This chain's CDR3 is CSAGDRAYGYTF. In DNA, the CDR3 is TGCAGCGCCGGGGACAGGGCCTATGGCTACACCTTC.

The gene calls are TRBV5-6 and TRBJ2-3, with 7 positions matching TRBD2. This CDR3 is 14 amino acids long. Germline CDR1 reads SGHDT; CDR2 reads YYEEEE. Trimming removed 2 bases from V and 6 bases from J; junction bases left unmatched: 6. The CDR3 sequence is CASSLAGTRDTQYF. The CDR3 DNA sequence: TGTGCCAGCAGCTTAGCGGGGACGAGGGATACGCAGTATTTT.

This clone has a handful of counts. The V gene is TRBV6-1, the J gene TRBJ1-5; no firm D call. Trimming left V 8 bases short and J 0 bases short, with 11 bases between. The CDR3 is made up of 14 amino acids. Germline-derived CDR1 and CDR2 are MNHNS and SASEGT. The CDR3 sequence: CASRGDYSNQPQHF. Here the CDR3 DNA reads TGTGCCAGCCGTGGCGACTATAGCAATCAGCCCCAGCATTTT.